This TCR beta chain was sequenced for a study of beta chain features in type 1 diabetes. On this clone itself: Its antigen remains unknown.

CDR1 MGHRA and CDR2 YSYEKL come from the germline V gene. The CDR3 is made up of 16 amino acids. V dropped 3 bases and J dropped 4 bases, with 18 bases sitting between them. Reverse transcribing all isolated RNA meant expressed TCRB transcripts were sequenced. Measured with immunoSEQ multiplex PCR; TCRdb has only the in-frame clones, and not every one. This table has about 450,000 clones, about 10% appearing once. Points from the study as a whole: A moderate, significant TCRB CDR3 shortening appeared in type 1 diabetes across four CD4+ subsets.

The sequenced material came from naive CD4+ T cells from blood. V gene TRBV4-1 combines with J gene TRBJ1-2; D possibly corresponds to TRBD1 (5 bases). This clonotype originated in a woman aged 18-29 years in good health. CDR3 amino acids: CASSQLPGPRLYGYTF. For the CDR3, the DNA is TGCGCCAGCAGCCAGTTACCGGGACCACGGCTCTATGGCTACACCTTC.